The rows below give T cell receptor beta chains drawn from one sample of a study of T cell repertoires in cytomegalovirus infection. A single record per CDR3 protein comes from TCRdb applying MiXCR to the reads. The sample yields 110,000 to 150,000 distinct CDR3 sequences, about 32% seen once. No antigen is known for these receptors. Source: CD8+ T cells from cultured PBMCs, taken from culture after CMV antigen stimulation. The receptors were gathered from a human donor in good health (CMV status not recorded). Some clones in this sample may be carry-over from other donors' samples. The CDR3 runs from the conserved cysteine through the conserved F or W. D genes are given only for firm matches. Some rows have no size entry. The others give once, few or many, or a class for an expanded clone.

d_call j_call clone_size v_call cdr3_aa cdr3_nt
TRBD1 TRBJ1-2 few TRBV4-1 CASSQDGPPQGPRGYTF TGCGCCAGCAGCCAAGACGGTCCCCCACAGGGGCCCCGGGGCTACACCTTC
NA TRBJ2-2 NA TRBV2 CASTGSVYTGELFF TGTGCCAGCACAGGATCGGTGTACACCGGGGAGCTGTTTTTT
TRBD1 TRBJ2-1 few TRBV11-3 CASSLSTPPGQNNEQFF TGTGCCAGCAGCCTATCAACCCCACCGGGACAGAATAATGAGCAGTTCTTC
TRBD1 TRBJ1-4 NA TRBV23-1 CASSQRDRSNEKLFF TGCGCCAGCAGTCAACGGGACAGAAGCAATGAAAAACTGTTTTTT
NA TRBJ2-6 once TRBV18 CASSLPGSGANVLTF TGTGCCAGCTCACTTCCAGGGTCCGGGGCCAACGTCCTGACTTTC
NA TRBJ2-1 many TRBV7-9 CASSESPGWYNEQFF TGTGCCAGCAGCGAGAGTCCGGGATGGTACAATGAGCAGTTCTTC
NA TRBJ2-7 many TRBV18 CASSWDTSYEQYF TGTGCCAGCTCTTGGGACACTTCCTACGAGCAGTACTTC
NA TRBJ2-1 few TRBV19 CASSPNGGQSSEQFF TGTGCCAGTAGTCCCAATGGGGGGCAGTCGTCCGAGCAGTTCTTC
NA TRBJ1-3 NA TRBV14 CASSQQRGSGNTIYF TGTGCCAGCAGCCAGCAACGAGGCTCTGGAAACACCATATATTTT
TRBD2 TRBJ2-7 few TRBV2 CASSGENGGAFYEQYF TGTGCCAGCAGCGGAGAGAACGGGGGGGCCTTCTACGAGCAGTACTTC
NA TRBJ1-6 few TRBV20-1 CSARDTAGASSYNSPLHF TGCAGTGCTAGAGACACGGCAGGGGCCAGCTCCTATAATTCACCCCTCCACTTT
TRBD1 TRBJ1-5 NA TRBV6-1 CASSGRTGDGQPQHF TGTGCCAGCAGTGGCCGGACAGGGGACGGTCAGCCCCAGCATTTT
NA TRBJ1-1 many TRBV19 CASSTPWTFGTEAFF TGTGCCAGTAGTACCCCATGGACCTTCGGGACTGAAGCTTTCTTT
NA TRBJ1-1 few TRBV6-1 CASSEFLNTEAFF TGTGCCAGCAGTGAATTCCTGAACACTGAAGCTTTCTTT
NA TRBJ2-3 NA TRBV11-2 CASKVLGQASTDTQYF TGTGCCAGCAAAGTCCTAGGGCAGGCTAGCACAGATACGCAGTATTTT
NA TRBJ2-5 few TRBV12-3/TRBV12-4 CASRAPGSQETQYF TGTGCCAGCAGAGCCCCAGGAAGCCAAGAGACCCAGTACTTC
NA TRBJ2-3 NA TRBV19 CASTDRSEPHSTDTQYF TGTGCCAGTACTGATCGCTCCGAGCCCCATAGCACAGATACGCAGTATTTT
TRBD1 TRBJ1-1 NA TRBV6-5 CASSYWLTGTATEAFF TGTGCCAGCAGTTACTGGTTGACAGGGACGGCCACTGAAGCTTTCTTT
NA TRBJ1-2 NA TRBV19 CASSSLMARYGYTF TGTGCCAGTAGCTCCCTTATGGCCCGGTATGGCTACACCTTC
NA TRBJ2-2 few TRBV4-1 CASSQGPETGELFF TGCGCCAGCAGCCAAGGCCCAGAGACCGGGGAGCTGTTTTTT
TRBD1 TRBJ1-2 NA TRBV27 CATRQGQANYGYTF TGTGCCACCCGACAAGGACAGGCGAACTATGGCTACACCTTC
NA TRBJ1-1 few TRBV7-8 CASGMGDPEAFF TGTGCCAGTGGCATGGGGGACCCTGAAGCTTTCTTT
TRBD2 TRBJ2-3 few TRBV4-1 CASSQASGGAMDTQYF TGCGCCAGCAGCCAAGCTAGCGGGGGGGCCATGGATACGCAGTATTTT
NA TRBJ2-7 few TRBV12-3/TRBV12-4 CASRPLGSYEQYF TGTGCCAGCAGACCTCTAGGTTCCTACGAGCAGTACTTC
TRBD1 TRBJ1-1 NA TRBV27 CASSLVGTANTEAFF TGTGCCAGCAGTTTAGTGGGGACAGCGAACACTGAAGCTTTCTTT
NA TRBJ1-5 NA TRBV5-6 CASSLANGRRDQPQHF TGTGCCAGCAGCCTAGCCAACGGGCGACGGGATCAGCCCCAGCATTTT
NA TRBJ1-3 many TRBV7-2 CASSLAGVSSGNTIYF TGTGCCAGCAGCTTAGCTGGGGTTAGCTCTGGAAACACCATATATTTT
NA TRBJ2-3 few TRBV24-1 CATSGGSTDTQYF TGTGCCACCAGTGGGGGTTCCACAGATACGCAGTATTTT
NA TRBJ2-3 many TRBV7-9 CASSLRSYTDTQYF TGTGCCAGCAGCTTACGCAGCTACACAGATACGCAGTATTTT
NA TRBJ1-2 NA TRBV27 CASSLGGEGYGYTF TGTGCCAGCAGTTTGGGAGGGGAGGGTTATGGCTACACCTTC
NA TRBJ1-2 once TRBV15 CATSRRGESYGYTF TGTGCCACCAGCCGCAGGGGAGAGTCCTATGGCTACACCTTC
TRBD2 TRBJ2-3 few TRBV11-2 CASSLVISGGTDTQYF TGTGCCAGCAGCTTAGTGATTAGCGGGGGCACAGATACGCAGTATTTT
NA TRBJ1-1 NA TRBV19 CASSSMGNTEAFF TGTGCCAGTAGTTCCATGGGGAACACTGAAGCTTTCTTT
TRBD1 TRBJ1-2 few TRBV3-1 CASSPVWDSPYGYTF TGTGCCAGCAGCCCAGTTTGGGACAGCCCCTATGGCTACACCTTC
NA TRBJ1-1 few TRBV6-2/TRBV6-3 CASSYETYTEAFF TGTGCCAGCAGTTACGAGACATACACTGAAGCTTTCTTT
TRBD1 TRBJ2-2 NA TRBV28 CASRFGQGNTGELFF TGTGCCAGCAGATTCGGACAGGGGAACACCGGGGAGCTGTTTTTT
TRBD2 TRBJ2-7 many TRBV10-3 CAISESTSGPYEQYF TGTGCCATCAGTGAGTCGACTAGCGGGCCCTACGAGCAGTACTTC
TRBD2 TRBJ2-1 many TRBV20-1 CSATGTSDNEQFF TGCAGTGCCACCGGGACTAGCGACAATGAGCAGTTCTTC
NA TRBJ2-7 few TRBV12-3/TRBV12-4 CASSLTAGVDEQYF TGTGCCAGCAGTTTAACTGCAGGGGTGGACGAGCAGTACTTC
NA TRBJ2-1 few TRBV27 CASSPHGAGHSYSYNEQFF TGTGCCAGCAGTCCTCATGGGGCAGGGCACTCCTACTCCTACAATGAGCAGTTCTTC
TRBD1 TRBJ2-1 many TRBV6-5 CASSYFNTGGNEQFF TGTGCCAGCAGTTACTTTAATACAGGGGGCAATGAGCAGTTCTTC
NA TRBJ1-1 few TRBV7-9 CATSTANTEAFF TGTGCCACCTCCACGGCCAACACTGAAGCTTTCTTT
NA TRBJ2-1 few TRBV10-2 CASSASWGASYNEQFF TGCGCCAGCAGTGCCTCGTGGGGGGCATCCTACAATGAGCAGTTCTTC
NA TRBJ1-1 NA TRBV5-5 CASSLGRETEAFF TGTGCCAGCAGCTTGGGCAGGGAAACTGAAGCTTTCTTT
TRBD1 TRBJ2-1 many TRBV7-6 CASSPDRGTYNEQFF TGTGCCAGCAGCCCGGACAGGGGTACCTACAATGAGCAGTTCTTC
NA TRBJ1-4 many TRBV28 CASRRTPAGNEKLFF TGTGCCAGCCGACGGACCCCAGCGGGTAATGAAAAACTGTTTTTT